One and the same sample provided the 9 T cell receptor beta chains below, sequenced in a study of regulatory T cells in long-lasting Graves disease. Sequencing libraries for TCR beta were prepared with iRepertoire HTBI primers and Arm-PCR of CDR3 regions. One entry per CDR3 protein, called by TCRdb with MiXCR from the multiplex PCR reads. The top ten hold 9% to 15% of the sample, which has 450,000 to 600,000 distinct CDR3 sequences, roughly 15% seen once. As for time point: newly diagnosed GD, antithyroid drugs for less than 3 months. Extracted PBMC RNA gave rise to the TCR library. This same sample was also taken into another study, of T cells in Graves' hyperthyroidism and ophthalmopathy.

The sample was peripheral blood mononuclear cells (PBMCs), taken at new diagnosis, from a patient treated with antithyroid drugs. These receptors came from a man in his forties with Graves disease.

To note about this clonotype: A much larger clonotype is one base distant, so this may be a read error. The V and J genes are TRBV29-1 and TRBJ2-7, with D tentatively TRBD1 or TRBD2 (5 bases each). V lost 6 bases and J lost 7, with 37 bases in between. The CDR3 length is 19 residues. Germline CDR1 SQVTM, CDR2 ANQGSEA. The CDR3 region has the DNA TGCAGCGTCCGACGGAGACCGCGAGAAGTGGGACCGAGAGACAATGAGCAGTACTTC. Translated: CSVRRRPREVGPRDNEQYF.

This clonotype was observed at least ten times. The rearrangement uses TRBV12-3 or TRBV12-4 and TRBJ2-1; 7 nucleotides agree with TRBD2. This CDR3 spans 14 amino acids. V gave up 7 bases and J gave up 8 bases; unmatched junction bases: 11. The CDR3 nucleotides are TGTGCCAGCATTCCGGGACTACTTAACGATGAGCAGTTCTTC. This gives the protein CASIPGLLNDEQFF.

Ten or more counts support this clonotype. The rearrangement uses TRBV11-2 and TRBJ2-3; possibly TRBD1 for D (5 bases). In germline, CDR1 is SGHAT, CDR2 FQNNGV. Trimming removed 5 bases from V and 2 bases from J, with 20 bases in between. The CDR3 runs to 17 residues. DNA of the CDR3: TGTGCCAGCAGCCCCAAACTCCGACAGAACCACACAGATACGCAGTATTTT. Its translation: CASSPKLRQNHTDTQYF.

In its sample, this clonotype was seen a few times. In DNA form, the CDR3 reads TGTGCCAGCACCCCCGGACAGAAGGAAAAACTGTTTTTT. This sequence encodes CASTPGQKEKLFF. This chain connects TRBV28 to TRBJ1-4, with TRBD1 as a possible D gene (6 bases). Germline V gene sequence: CDR1 MDHEN, CDR2 SYDVKM. CDR3 size: 13 residues. V gave up 7 bases and J gave up 8 bases, with 14 bases separating them.

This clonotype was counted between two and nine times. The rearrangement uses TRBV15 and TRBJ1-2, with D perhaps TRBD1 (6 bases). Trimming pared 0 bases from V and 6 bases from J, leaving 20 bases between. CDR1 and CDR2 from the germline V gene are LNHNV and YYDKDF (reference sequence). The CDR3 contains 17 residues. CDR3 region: CATSRDGPEQGVHGYTF. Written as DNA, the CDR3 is TGTGCCACCAGCAGAGATGGGCCCGAACAGGGTGTCCATGGCTACACCTTC.

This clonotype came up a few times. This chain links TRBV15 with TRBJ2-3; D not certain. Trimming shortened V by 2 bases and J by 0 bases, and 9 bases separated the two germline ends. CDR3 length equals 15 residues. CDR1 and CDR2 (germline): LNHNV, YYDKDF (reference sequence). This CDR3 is CATSRSVASTDTQYF. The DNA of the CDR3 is TGTGCCACCAGCAGATCGGTGGCGAGCACAGATACGCAGTATTTT.

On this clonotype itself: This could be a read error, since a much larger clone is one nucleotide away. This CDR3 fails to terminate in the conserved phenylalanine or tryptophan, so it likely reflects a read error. The CDR3 sequence: CASSQNRGSSYNEQFV. DNA for the CDR3: TGTGCCAGCAGCCAAAACAGGGGGAGCTCCTACAATGAGCAGTTCGTC. This sequence joins TRBV7-3 and TRBJ2-1, with TRBD1 matching 8 bases. V gave up 5 bases and J gave up 0 bases; unmatched junction bases: 6. Germline assignment: CDR1 SGHTA and CDR2 FQGTGA. The CDR3 spans 16 residues.

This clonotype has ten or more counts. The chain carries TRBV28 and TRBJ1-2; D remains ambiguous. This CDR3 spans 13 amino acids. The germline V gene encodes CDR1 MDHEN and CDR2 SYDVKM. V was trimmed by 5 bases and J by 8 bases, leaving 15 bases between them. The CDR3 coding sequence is TGTGCCAGCAGTATCAGGTATACGGAAGGCTACACCTTC. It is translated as CASSIRYTEGYTF.

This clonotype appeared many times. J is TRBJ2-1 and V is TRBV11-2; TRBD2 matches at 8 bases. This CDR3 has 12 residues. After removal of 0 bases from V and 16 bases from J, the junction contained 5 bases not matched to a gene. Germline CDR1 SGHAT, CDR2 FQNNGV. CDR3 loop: CASSLERGAHFF. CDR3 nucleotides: TGTGCCAGCAGCTTAGAGCGGGGGGCTCATTTCTTC.